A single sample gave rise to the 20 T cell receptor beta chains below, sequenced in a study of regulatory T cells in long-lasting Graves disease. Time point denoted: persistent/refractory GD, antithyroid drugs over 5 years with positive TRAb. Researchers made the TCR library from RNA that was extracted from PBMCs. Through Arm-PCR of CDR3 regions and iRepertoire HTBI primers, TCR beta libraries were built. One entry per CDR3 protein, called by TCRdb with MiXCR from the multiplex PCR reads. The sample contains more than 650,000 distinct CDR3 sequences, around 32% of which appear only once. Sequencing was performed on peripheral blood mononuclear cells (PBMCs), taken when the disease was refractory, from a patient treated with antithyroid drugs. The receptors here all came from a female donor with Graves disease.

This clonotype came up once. Here the CDR3 DNA reads TGTGCCAGCCGATCGGGATGGCAGAACACCGGGGAGCTGTTTTTT. Amino acid sequence: CASRSGWQNTGELFF. The chain uses TRBV6-1 and TRBJ2-2; perhaps TRBD2 as D (5 bases). Trimming removed 8 bases at V and 1 base at J, with 14 bases between. CDR3 size: 15 residues. The germline V gene has CDR1 MNHNS and CDR2 SASEGT.

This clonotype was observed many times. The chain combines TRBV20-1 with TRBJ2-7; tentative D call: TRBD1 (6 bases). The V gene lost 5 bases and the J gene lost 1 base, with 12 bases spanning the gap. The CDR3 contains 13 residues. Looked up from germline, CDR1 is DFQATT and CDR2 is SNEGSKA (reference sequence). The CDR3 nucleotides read TGCAGTGCTCCCCATGGACAGTCCTACGAGCAGTACTTC. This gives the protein CSAPHGQSYEQYF.

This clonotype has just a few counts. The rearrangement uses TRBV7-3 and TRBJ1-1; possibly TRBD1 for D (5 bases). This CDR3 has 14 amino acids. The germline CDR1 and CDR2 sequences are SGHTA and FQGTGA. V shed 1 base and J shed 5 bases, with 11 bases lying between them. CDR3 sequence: CASSLMGRGTEAFF. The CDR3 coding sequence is TGTGCCAGCAGCTTAATGGGGCGAGGAACTGAAGCTTTCTTT.

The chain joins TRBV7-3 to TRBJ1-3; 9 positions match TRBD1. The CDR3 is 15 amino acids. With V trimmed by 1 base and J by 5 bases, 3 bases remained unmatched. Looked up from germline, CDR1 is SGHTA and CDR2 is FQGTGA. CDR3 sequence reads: CASSLSGTGRNTIYF. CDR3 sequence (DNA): TGTGCCAGCAGCTTAAGTGGGACAGGGCGAAACACCATATATTTT.

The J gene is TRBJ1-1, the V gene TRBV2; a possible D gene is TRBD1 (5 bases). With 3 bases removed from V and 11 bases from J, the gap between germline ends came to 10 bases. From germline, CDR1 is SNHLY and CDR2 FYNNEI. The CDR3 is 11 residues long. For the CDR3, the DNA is TGTGCCAGCAGTGAGACCAGGGTTGCTTTCTTT. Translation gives CASSETRVAFF.

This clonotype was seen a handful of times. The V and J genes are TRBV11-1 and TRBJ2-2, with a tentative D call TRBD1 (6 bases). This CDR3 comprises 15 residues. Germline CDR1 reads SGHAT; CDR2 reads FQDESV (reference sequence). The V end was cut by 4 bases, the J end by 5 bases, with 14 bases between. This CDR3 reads CASSSSGTTTGELFF. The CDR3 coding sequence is TGTGCCAGCAGCTCCTCCGGGACAACAACCGGGGAGCTGTTTTTT.

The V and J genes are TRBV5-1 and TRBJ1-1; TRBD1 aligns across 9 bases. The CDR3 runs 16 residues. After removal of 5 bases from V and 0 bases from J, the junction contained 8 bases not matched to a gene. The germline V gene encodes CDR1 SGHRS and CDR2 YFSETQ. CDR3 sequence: CASSRGWDRVNTEAFF. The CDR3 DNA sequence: TGCGCCAGCAGTCGAGGTTGGGACAGGGTGAACACTGAAGCTTTCTTT.

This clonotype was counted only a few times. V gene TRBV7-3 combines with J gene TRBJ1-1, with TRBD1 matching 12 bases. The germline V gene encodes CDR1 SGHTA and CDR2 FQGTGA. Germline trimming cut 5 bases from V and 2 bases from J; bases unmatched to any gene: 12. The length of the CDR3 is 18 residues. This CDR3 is CASSPSPRDRGQNTEAFF. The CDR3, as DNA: TGTGCCAGCAGCCCTTCCCCCCGGGACAGGGGGCAAAACACTGAAGCTTTCTTT.

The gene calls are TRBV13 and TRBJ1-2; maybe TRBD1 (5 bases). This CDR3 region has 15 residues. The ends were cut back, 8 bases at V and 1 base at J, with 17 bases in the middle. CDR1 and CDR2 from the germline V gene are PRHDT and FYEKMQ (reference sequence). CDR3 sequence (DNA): TGTGCCAGCCTCTACCTGACAGACTTTAACTATGGCTACACCTTC. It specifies CASLYLTDFNYGYTF.

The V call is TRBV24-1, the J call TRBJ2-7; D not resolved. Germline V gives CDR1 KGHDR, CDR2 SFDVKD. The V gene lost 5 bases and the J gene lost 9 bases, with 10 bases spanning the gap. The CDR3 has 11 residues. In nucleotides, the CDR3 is TGTGCCACCAGTGCCCACGGTACGCAGTACTTC. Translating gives CATSAHGTQYF.

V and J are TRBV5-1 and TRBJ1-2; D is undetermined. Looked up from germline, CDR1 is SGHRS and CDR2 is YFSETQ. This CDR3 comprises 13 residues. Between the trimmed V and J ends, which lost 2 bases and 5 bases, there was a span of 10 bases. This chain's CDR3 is CASSFRVPYGYTF. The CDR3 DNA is TGCGCCAGCAGCTTCCGGGTCCCATATGGCTACACCTTC.

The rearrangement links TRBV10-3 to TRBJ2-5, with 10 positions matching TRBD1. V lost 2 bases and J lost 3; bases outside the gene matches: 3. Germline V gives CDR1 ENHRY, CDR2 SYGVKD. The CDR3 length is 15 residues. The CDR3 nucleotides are TGTGCCATCAGTGAGCCCGGGACAGGGGAAGAGACCCAGTACTTC. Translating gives CAISEPGTGEETQYF.

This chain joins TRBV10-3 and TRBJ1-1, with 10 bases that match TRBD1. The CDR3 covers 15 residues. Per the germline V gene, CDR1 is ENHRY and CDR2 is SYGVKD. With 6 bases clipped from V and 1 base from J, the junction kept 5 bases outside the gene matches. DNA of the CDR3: TGTGCCATCAGACGGGACAGGGGTCCGAACACTGAAGCTTTCTTT. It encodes CAIRRDRGPNTEAFF.

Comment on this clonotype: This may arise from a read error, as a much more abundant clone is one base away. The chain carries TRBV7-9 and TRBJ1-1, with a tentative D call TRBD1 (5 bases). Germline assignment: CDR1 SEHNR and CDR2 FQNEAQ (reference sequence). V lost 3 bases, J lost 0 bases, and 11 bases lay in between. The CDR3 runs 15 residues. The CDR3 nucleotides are TGTGCCAGCAGCTTGACAAGGGGCCTGAACACTGAAGCTTTCTTT. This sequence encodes CASSLTRGLNTEAFF.

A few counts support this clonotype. For the CDR3, the DNA is TGTGCCAGCAGCCGGGACAATACTGCCTACGAGCAGTACTTC. Protein sequence: CASSRDNTAYEQYF. The chain links TRBV7-2 to TRBJ2-7; D is possibly TRBD1 (6 bases). This CDR3 comprises 14 residues. V lost 5 bases to trimming and J lost 2 bases, with 13 bases between them. Germline V gene sequence: CDR1 SGHTA, CDR2 FQGNSA.

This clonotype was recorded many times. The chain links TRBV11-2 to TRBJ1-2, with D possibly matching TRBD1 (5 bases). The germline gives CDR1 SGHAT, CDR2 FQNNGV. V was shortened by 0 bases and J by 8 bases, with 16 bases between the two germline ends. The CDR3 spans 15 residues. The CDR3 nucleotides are TGTGCCAGCAGCTTAGAGGCGACAGCGAGGTCGGGCTACACCTTC. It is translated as CASSLEATARSGYTF.

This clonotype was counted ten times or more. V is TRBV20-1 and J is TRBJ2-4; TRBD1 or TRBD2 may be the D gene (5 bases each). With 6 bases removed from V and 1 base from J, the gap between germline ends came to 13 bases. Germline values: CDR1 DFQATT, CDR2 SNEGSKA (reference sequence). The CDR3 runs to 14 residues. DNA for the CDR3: TGCAGTGCGGGGGTAGGCTGGGCCAAAAACATTCAGTACTTC. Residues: CSAGVGWAKNIQYF.

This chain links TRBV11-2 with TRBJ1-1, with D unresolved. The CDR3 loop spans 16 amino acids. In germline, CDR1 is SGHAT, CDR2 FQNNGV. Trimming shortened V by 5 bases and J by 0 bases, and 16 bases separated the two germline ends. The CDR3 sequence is CASSPSQEGLNTEAFF. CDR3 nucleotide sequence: TGTGCCAGCAGCCCCTCCCAGGAGGGTTTGAACACTGAAGCTTTCTTT.

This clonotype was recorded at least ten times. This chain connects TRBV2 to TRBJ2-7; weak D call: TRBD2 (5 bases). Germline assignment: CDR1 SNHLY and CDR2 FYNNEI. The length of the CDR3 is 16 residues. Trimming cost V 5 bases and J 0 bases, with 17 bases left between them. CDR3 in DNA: TGTGCCAGCAGTAACGACCCGGACTGCTACTCCTACGAGCAGTACTTC. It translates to CASSNDPDCYSYEQYF.

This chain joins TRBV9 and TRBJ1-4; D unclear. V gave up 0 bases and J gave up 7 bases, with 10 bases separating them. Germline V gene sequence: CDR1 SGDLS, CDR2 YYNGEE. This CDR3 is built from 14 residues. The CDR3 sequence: CASSVDGEAEKLFF. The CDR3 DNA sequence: TGTGCCAGCAGCGTAGATGGGGAAGCTGAAAAACTGTTTTTT. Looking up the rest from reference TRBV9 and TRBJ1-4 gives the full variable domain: DSGVTQTPKHLITATGQRVTLRCSPRSGDLSVYWYQQSLDQGLQFLIQYYNGEERAKGNILERFSAQQFPDLHSELNLSSLELGDSALYFCASSVDGEAEKLFFGSGTQLSVL.